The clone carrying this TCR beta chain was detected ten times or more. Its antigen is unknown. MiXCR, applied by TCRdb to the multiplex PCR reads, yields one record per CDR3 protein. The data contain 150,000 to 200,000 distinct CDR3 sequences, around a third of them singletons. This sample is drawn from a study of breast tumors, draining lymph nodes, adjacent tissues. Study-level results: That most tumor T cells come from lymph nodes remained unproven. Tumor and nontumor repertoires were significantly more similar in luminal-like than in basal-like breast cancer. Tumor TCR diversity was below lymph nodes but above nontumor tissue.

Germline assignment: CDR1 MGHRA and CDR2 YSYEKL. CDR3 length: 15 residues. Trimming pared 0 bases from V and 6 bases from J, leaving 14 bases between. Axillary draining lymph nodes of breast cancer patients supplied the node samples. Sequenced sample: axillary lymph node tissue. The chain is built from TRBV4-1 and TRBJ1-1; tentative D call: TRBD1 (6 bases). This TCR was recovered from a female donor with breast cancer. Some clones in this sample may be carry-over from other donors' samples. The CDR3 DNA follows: TGCGCCAGCAGCCAAGATCTGGGGGCGAGCGCTGAAGCTTTCTTT. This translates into CASSQDLGASAEAFF.